What follows are 29 T cell receptor beta chains derived from one specimen sequenced in a study of CD8 T cells in Susac syndrome. Random hexamers were used to reverse transcribe an amount of roughly 0.45 to 1 ug RNA. TCRdb re-called the immunoSEQ multiplex PCR reads with MiXCR, one entry per CDR3 protein. This sample carries some 1,500 distinct CDR3 sequences, under 80% of them seen once, and the ten largest clones take around a quarter. Staining was done for CD27 and CD45RA, and it defined the memory subsets for TEMRA sorting. The sample comprised CD8+ TEMRA cells from PBMCs. Subset meaning: FACS-sorted terminally differentiated effector memory CD8+ T cells re-expressing CD45RA (CD8+ TEMRA). The receptors originated from a human donor with Susac syndrome.

J is TRBJ2-7 and V is TRBV15; the match to TRBD2 covers 9 bases. The CDR3 is 13 amino acids. Trimming took 6 bases from V and 7 from J; bases not matched to a gene: 7. In germline, CDR1 is LNHNV, CDR2 YYDKDF (reference sequence). CDR3 in DNA: TGTGCCACCAGTCCGGCGGGGGGGGGAGAGCAGTACTTC. It translates to CATSPAGGGEQYF.

This clonotype was seen a few times. V usage is TRBV3-1 and J usage is TRBJ1-3; D gene ambiguous. CDR3 size: 18 residues. The germline CDR1 and CDR2 sequences are LGHDT and YNNKEL (reference sequence). With 0 bases removed from V and 0 bases from J, the gap between germline ends came to 15 bases. CDR3 nucleotide sequence: TGTGCCAGCAGCCAAGACGGGATTCAACCCGGCTCTGGAAACACCATATATTTT. It translates to CASSQDGIQPGSGNTIYF.

Relative to its sample, this clonotype is large. The chain carries TRBV29-1 and TRBJ1-2, with D possibly being TRBD1 (6 bases). This CDR3 comprises 13 residues. Germline values: CDR1 SQVTM, CDR2 ANQGSEA. With 7 bases removed from V and 8 bases from J, the gap between germline ends came to 20 bases. CDR3 sequence reads: CSARRPGAGGYTF. DNA of the CDR3: TGCAGCGCGCGGCGGCCGGGGGCAGGGGGCTACACCTTC.

The gene calls are TRBV5-6 and TRBJ1-2; unclear D gene. V was clipped by 4 bases and J by 0 bases, with 13 bases between them. CDR1 is SGHDT and CDR2 is YYEEEE in the germline V gene. This CDR3 spans 15 amino acids. CDR3: CASSLSTDANYGYTF. The CDR3 DNA is TGTGCCAGCAGCCTTTCGACGGACGCTAACTATGGCTACACCTTC.

V and J are TRBV27 and TRBJ2-1; TRBD2 matches 7 bases. Germline-derived CDR1 and CDR2 are MNHEY and SMNVEV (reference sequence). This CDR3 has 13 residues. Trimming took 5 bases from V and 9 from J; bases not matched to a gene: 7. The CDR3 reads CASSPGSGGEQFF. The CDR3 DNA follows: TGTGCCAGCAGTCCAGGCTCGGGGGGTGAGCAGTTCTTC.

V and J are TRBV4-1 and TRBJ2-2; a weak D match, TRBD1 (5 bases). CDR1 is MGHRA and CDR2 is YSYEKL in the germline V gene. The ends were cut back, 0 bases at V and 5 bases at J, with 13 bases in the middle. The CDR3 is 16 amino acids. The CDR3 loop is CASSQEGQSETGELFF. DNA of the CDR3: TGCGCCAGCAGCCAAGAGGGGCAGTCGGAGACCGGGGAGCTGTTTTTT.

This clonotype is deemed large (0.1 to 1%). Here the CDR3 DNA reads TGTGCCAGCAGTTTGGTGGGGGGGTCCCCCCGCGATACGCAGTATTTT. This encodes CASSLVGGSPRDTQYF. The rearrangement joins TRBV27 to TRBJ2-3, with 7 bases identical to TRBD2. Germline V lookup: CDR1 MNHEY, CDR2 SMNVEV (reference sequence). J lost 6 bases, V lost 3 bases, and 12 bases had no gene match. CDR3 length equals 16 residues.

Details on this clonotype: Since a much larger clone is just one base distant, this may be a read error. This chain links TRBV6-5 with TRBJ2-3; TRBD1 matches 8 bases. CDR1 is MNHEY, CDR2 SVGAGI, per germline. V shed 4 bases and J 4 bases; nucleotides not matched to a gene: 7. The CDR3 spans 15 residues. In DNA, the CDR3 is TGTGCCAGCAGTTCGGGGACAGGTGCCTCAGATACGCAGTATTTT. Protein: CASSSGTGASDTQYF.

This clonotype has only one observation. The rearrangement uses TRBV9 and TRBJ2-7; D gene uncertain. CDR1 and CDR2 from the germline V gene are SGDLS and YYNGEE. This CDR3 comprises 13 residues. The germline V and J ends were trimmed by 10 bases and 0 bases, with 14 bases remaining between them. CDR3 DNA sequence: TGTGCCTGCTGCCCGAGCGTCTCCTACGAGCAGTACTTC. It encodes CACCPSVSYEQYF. Complete variable domain (other parts from reference TRBV9 and TRBJ2-7): DSGVTQTPKHLITATGQRVTLRCSPRSGDLSVYWYQQSLDQGLQFLIQYYNGEERAKGNILERFSAQQFPDLHSELNLSSLELGDSALYFCACCPSVSYEQYFGPGTRLTVT.

This clonotype was counted only a few times. At one boundary the junction diverges from the germline segment, which might be a read error. V and J are TRBV7-6 and TRBJ2-1; D is undetermined. The CDR3 totals 11 residues. The germline gives CDR1 SGHVS, CDR2 FNYEAQ. In DNA form, the CDR3 reads TGTGCCAGCAGCTCCAACAATGAGCAGTTCTTC. Protein product: CASSSNNEQFF. Full variable domain (missing parts from reference TRBV7-6 and TRBJ2-1): GAGVSQSPRYKVTKRGQDVALRCDPISGHVSLYWYRQALGQGPEFLTYFNYEAQQDKSGLPNDRFSAERPEGSISTLTIQRTEQRDSAMYRCASSSNNEQFFGPGTRLTVL.

The J gene is TRBJ2-1, the V gene TRBV7-3; weak D call: TRBD1 (5 bases). The germline V gene encodes CDR1 SGHTA and CDR2 FQGTGA. Trimming removed 5 bases from V and 2 bases from J, with 19 bases in between. CDR3 length: 17 residues. CDR3 protein: CASSSLDPRVPYNEQFF. For the CDR3, the DNA is TGTGCCAGCAGCAGCTTAGACCCCAGGGTACCCTACAATGAGCAGTTCTTC.

The chain links TRBV19 to TRBJ1-5; TRBD1 might be the D (5 bases). V lost 8 bases to trimming and J lost 10 bases, with 15 bases between them. The CDR3 loop spans 12 amino acids. Looked up from germline, CDR1 is LNHDA and CDR2 is SQIVND (reference sequence). CDR3 sequence reads: CASCFGDPPQHF. In DNA, the CDR3 is TGTGCCAGTTGTTTCGGGGACCCCCCCCAGCATTTT.

This clonotype has more than one count but fewer than ten. The junction departs from germline at one end; a sequencing error may be responsible. V is TRBV4-1 and J is TRBJ2-5; unclear D gene. The CDR3 covers 10 residues. Germline CDR1 and CDR2: MGHRA and YSYEKL. The CDR3 loop reads CASTQETQYF. DNA for the CDR3: TGCGCCAGCACCCAAGAGACCCAGTACTTC.

Note on this clonotype: No conserved phenylalanine or tryptophan ends this CDR3, so it is likely a read error. V gene TRBV15 combines with J gene TRBJ2-7, with 9 nucleotides matching TRBD1. The assigned J gene may be wrong: the sequence end matches TRBJ2-1 better. The CDR3 sequence is 14 residues long. Germline V gene lookup returns CDR1 LNHNV and CDR2 YYDKDF (reference sequence). The CDR3 nucleotides are TGTGCCACCAGCAAGGGGACAGGGATCTACGAGCAGTTCCTC. Its translation is CATSKGTGIYEQFL.

The chain joins TRBV27 to TRBJ2-1, with 12 bases fitting TRBD2. Unmatched junction bases numbered 11, after V lost 5 bases and J lost 3 bases. The V gene's germline CDR1 is MNHEY and CDR2 SMNVEV (reference sequence). The CDR3 loop spans 18 amino acids. The CDR3 DNA reads TGTGCCAGCAGTCTTATTATGCCGACTAGCGGGGGCTACAATGAGCAGTTCTTC. Translated: CASSLIMPTSGGYNEQFF.

This clonotype was found a few times. The V gene is TRBV6-1, the J gene TRBJ2-2; possibly TRBD1 for D (6 bases). Germline CDR1 reads MNHNS; CDR2 reads SASEGT. This CDR3 contains 14 residues. Between the trimmed V and J ends, which lost 4 bases and 1 base, there was a span of 7 bases. The CDR3 DNA follows: TGTGCCAGCAGTGTGGACAGGAACACCGGGGAGCTGTTTTTT. Its translation is CASSVDRNTGELFF.

In its sample, this clonotype is large. This chain links TRBV9 with TRBJ2-1; TRBD2 aligns across 9 bases. There are 15 residues in the CDR3. Trimming took 3 bases from V and 4 from J; bases not matched to a gene: 5. CDR1 and CDR2 (germline): SGDLS, YYNGEE. Here the CDR3 DNA reads TGTGCCAGCAGCGCCCGCGGGGGGGCTTACAATGAGCAGTTCTTC. Translation: CASSARGGAYNEQFF.

The chain uses TRBV7-9 and TRBJ2-6; possible D gene TRBD1, 6 bases. CDR1 SEHNR and CDR2 FQNEAQ come from the germline V gene (reference sequence). The CDR3 consists of 18 residues. The germline V and J ends were trimmed by 1 base and 3 bases, with 16 bases remaining between them. The chain's CDR3 is CASSLEDSSHFGANVLTF. DNA for the CDR3: TGTGCCAGCAGCTTAGAGGACAGTTCCCACTTTGGGGCCAACGTCCTGACTTTC.

Details on this clonotype: Mismatch with germline at one junction end may stem from a read error. The chain has TRBV9 and TRBJ2-7, with D unresolved. CDR1 and CDR2 from the germline V gene are SGDLS and YYNGEE. The CDR3 extends over 13 amino acids. Here the CDR3 reads CASSGSVSYVQYF. Written as DNA, the CDR3 is TGTGCCAGCAGCGGGAGCGTCTCCTACGTGCAGTACTTC.

The rearrangement uses TRBV7-9 and TRBJ2-7; D might be TRBD1 (6 bases). Germline V gene lookup returns CDR1 SEHNR and CDR2 FQNEAQ (reference sequence). The V end lost 5 bases, the J end lost 3 bases, and 14 bases lay between the germline ends. CDR3 length: 14 amino acids. The CDR3 coding sequence is TGTGCCAGCAGCCCGCCGGACAGCTACTACGAGCAGTACTTC. Amino acid sequence: CASSPPDSYYEQYF.

This sequence joins TRBV7-6 and TRBJ1-6; possibly TRBD1 for D (6 bases). There are 17 residues in the CDR3. V dropped 8 bases and J dropped 9 bases, with 26 bases sitting between them. Germline assignment: CDR1 SGHVS and CDR2 FNYEAQ. The CDR3 coding sequence is TGTGCCAGCTTATTTCTCGGGGGGCCGGGTAAATTTTCACCCCTCCACTTT. This encodes CASLFLGGPGKFSPLHF.

This clonotype came up once. One end of the junction is discordant with germline, which a read error may explain. V usage is TRBV7-9 and J usage is TRBJ2-6; D might be TRBD1 (5 bases). The CDR3 extends over 19 amino acids. Germline V gene sequence: CDR1 SEHNR, CDR2 FQNEAQ (reference sequence). CDR3 coding DNA: TGTGCCAGCAGCTTAGAGGGCAGTGATTCCCACTTTGGGGCCATCGTCCTGACTTTC. Encoded protein: CASSLEGSDSHFGAIVLTF. The full variable domain, in which reference TRBV7-9 and TRBJ2-6 provide the parts outside the CDR3, is DTGVSQNPRHKITKRGQNVTFRCDPISEHNRLYWYRQTLGQGPEFLTYFQNEAQLEKSRLLSDRFSAERPKGSFSTLEIQRTEQGDSAMYLCASSLEGSDSHFGAIVLTFGAGSRLTVL.

In the case of this clonotype: One end of the junction is discordant with germline, which a read error may explain. The CDR3 spells CASSLEGRDSHFGAKVLSF. CDR3 nucleotide sequence: TGTGCCAGCAGCTTAGAGGGCAGGGATTCCCACTTTGGGGCCAAGGTCCTGAGTTTC. J is TRBJ2-6 and V is TRBV7-9, with a weak D call TRBD1 (5 bases). This CDR3 region has 19 residues. Per germline, CDR1 SEHNR and CDR2 FQNEAQ (reference sequence).

The chain carries TRBV15 and TRBJ2-7, with TRBD2 matching 9 bases. The V and J ends lost 6 bases and 7 bases, in that order; junction bases with no gene match: 7. The CDR3 totals 13 residues. The germline V gene has CDR1 LNHNV and CDR2 YYDKDF (reference sequence). CDR3 sequence: CATRPAGGEEQYF. CDR3 sequence (DNA): TGTGCCACCAGGCCGGCGGGGGGGGAAGAGCAGTACTTC.

This clonotype was recorded a few times. This may be a read error: a much more frequent sequence differs by one nucleotide. The gene calls are TRBV19 and TRBJ1-5; D might be TRBD1 (5 bases). This CDR3 has 12 amino acids. Germline V CDR1 and CDR2: LNHDA, SQIVND (reference sequence). The CDR3 protein is CACSIGDPPQHF. CDR3 sequence (DNA): TGTGCCTGTAGTATCGGGGACCCCCCCCAGCATTTT.

The chain combines TRBV12-3 or TRBV12-4 with TRBJ2-2; a weak D match, TRBD2 (5 bases). This CDR3 comprises 12 residues. V was clipped by 5 bases and J by 14 bases, with 15 bases between them. The CDR3 nucleotides read TGTGCCAGCAGTAAGAACACCGGGATTCTGTTTTTT. It codes for CASSKNTGILFF.

The chain combines TRBV9 with TRBJ2-7, with D tentatively TRBD2 (6 bases). CDR1 is SGDLS, CDR2 YYNGEE, per germline. With 4 bases removed from V and 2 bases from J, the gap between germline ends came to 19 bases. The CDR3 sequence is 16 residues long. In DNA form, the CDR3 reads TGTGCCAGCAGCCCGGAGAAGCGGGTCCTTGCCTACGAGCAGTACTTC. It encodes CASSPEKRVLAYEQYF.

This clonotype was seen once. A much larger clone is a single base away; this may be a read error. The V gene is TRBV7-6, the J gene TRBJ2-7; 8 bases fit TRBD1. The CDR3 is 14 amino acids. CDR1 is SGHVS, CDR2 FNYEAQ, per germline. V trimming: 0 bases; J trimming: 6 bases; junction bases outside the gene matches: 4. The CDR3 bases are TGTGCCAGCAGCTTAGCGCCAGGGGGCGCCGAGCAGTACTTC. Its translation: CASSLAPGGAEQYF.

This chain links TRBV13 with TRBJ2-3; perhaps TRBD2 as D (6 bases). Looked up from germline, CDR1 is PRHDT and CDR2 is FYEKMQ (reference sequence). The CDR3 contains 17 residues. Trimming left V 6 bases short and J 0 bases short, with 19 bases between. The chain's CDR3 is CASRRPGDLSSTDTQYF. CDR3 nucleotide sequence: TGTGCCAGCAGACGGCCCGGGGACTTATCTAGCACAGATACGCAGTATTTT. Together with reference TRBV13 and TRBJ2-3, the CDR3 gives the full variable domain: AAGVIQSPRHLIKEKRETATLKCYPIPRHDTVYWYQQGPGQDPQFLISFYEKMQSDKGSIPDRFSAQQFSDYHSELNMSSLELGDSALYFCASRRPGDLSSTDTQYFGPGTRLTVL.